This T cell receptor (beta chain) emerged from a study of monozygotic twins with inflammatory bowel disease. The study's findings and limits: People with IBD had fewer clonotypes in common with others than healthy twins did, especially with disease activity. In patient repertoires, differing immunosuppressive treatments may have added some variability.

Notes on this clonotype: Its antigen remains unknown.

The UMIs carried a 6-nucleotide sample barcode, and they were added by template switching. For both chains, the TCRalpha and TCRbeta cDNA went through two nested PCRs of around 15 and 10 cycles. One entry per CDR3 protein, without DNA, is what TCRdb gives after re-calling the 5' RACE reads. This listing includes about 200,000 distinct CDR3 sequences. The CDR3 spans 17 residues. The germline V gene has CDR1 MNHNS and CDR2 SASEGT. The TCR comes from a human donor with ulcerative colitis or Crohn's disease, or a healthy co-twin of an affected twin (not recorded which). Sequenced sample: blood. This sequence joins TRBV6-1 and TRBJ1-2. The CDR3 reads CASSPHRVPPGFYGYTF.